These 26 T cell receptor beta chains share one sample of origin, sequenced in a study of T cells after yellow fever vaccination. TCRdb called the 5' RACE reads again in MiXCR, with one record for every CDR3 protein. The sample holds hundreds of thousands of distinct CDR3 sequences, around 19% seen once. The specimen was PBMCs, collected before the yellow fever booster vaccination. The receptors were gathered from a man in his late teens or twenties who received the YFV17D yellow fever vaccine.

This chain connects TRBV7-9 to TRBJ1-5; no clear D gene. V gave up 5 bases and J gave up 0 bases, with 8 bases separating them. Germline CDR1 SEHNR, CDR2 FQNEAQ (reference sequence). CDR3 length equals 14 residues. The CDR3 loop is CASSPTSSNQPQHF. The CDR3 DNA is TGTGCCAGCAGCCCGACTAGTAGCAATCAGCCCCAGCATTTT.

This clonotype has only a few counts. The chain joins TRBV6-5 to TRBJ1-6, with D possibly being TRBD1 (5 bases). There are 14 residues in the CDR3. Trimming pared 8 bases from V and 0 bases from J, leaving 8 bases between. Germline CDR1 and CDR2: MNHEY and SVGAGI. CDR3: CASGGDSYNSPLHF. The CDR3 nucleotides read TGTGCCAGCGGAGGGGACTCCTATAATTCACCCCTCCACTTT.

This clonotype has only a few counts. The rearrangement joins TRBV12-3 or TRBV12-4 to TRBJ1-1; D uncertain. With 6 bases removed from V and 11 bases from J, the gap between germline ends came to 19 bases. The CDR3 contains 13 residues. CDR3 nucleotides: TGTGCCAGCAGGGATCTAATCGGCCGCGAGGCTTTCTTT. Translating gives CASRDLIGREAFF.

This clonotype was seen a few times. V gene TRBV7-2 combines with J gene TRBJ1-5, with TRBD1 matching over 7 bases. CDR3 length: 14 amino acids. Germline V gene lookup returns CDR1 SGHTA and CDR2 FQGNSA. V dropped 5 bases and J dropped 8; count of bases not matched to a gene: 9. CDR3: CASSHRTGREPQHF. CDR3 in DNA: TGTGCCAGCAGCCACCGGACAGGTCGGGAGCCCCAGCATTTT.

The V call is TRBV20-1, the J call TRBJ2-7; the D gene is possibly TRBD1 (5 bases). Per the germline V gene, CDR1 is DFQATT and CDR2 is SNEGSKA (reference sequence). The V end lost 3 bases, the J end lost 4 bases, and 10 bases lay between the germline ends. The CDR3 has 12 residues. The CDR3 nucleotides read TGCAGTGCTAGTGCAGGGATGTACGAGCAGTACTTC. It yields the protein CSASAGMYEQYF.

This clonotype was found a few times. V gene TRBV12-3 or TRBV12-4 combines with J gene TRBJ2-1; TRBD1 might be the D (5 bases). The V end lost 2 bases, the J end lost 10 bases, and 15 bases lay between the germline ends. This CDR3 is built from 14 residues. The CDR3 loop is CASSLQGTGGEQFF. The CDR3 nucleotides are TGTGCCAGCAGTTTACAGGGAACGGGCGGCGAGCAGTTCTTC.

The chain is built from TRBV9 and TRBJ2-2; 7 bases are a match to TRBD2. The V and J ends lost 6 bases and 1 base, in that order; junction bases with no gene match: 9. Germline CDR1 and CDR2: SGDLS and YYNGEE. The CDR3 has 16 residues. The chain's CDR3 is CASTHPGGVNTGELFF. The CDR3, as DNA: TGTGCCAGCACCCATCCTGGGGGGGTGAACACCGGGGAGCTGTTTTTT.

This rearrangement joins TRBV6-2 or TRBV6-3 to TRBJ2-3, with 12 bases fitting TRBD2. Germline V CDR1 and CDR2: MNHEY, SVGEGT. The CDR3 consists of 16 residues. Unmatched junction bases numbered 3, after V lost 3 bases and J lost 2 bases. The CDR3 DNA reads TGTGCCAGCAGTTATCGACTAGCGGGGGTCACAGATACGCAGTATTTT. This translates into CASSYRLAGVTDTQYF.

There are many counts of this clonotype. CDR3 sequence: CSEQGNTDTQYF. CDR3 sequence (DNA): TGCAGTGAACAGGGGAACACAGATACGCAGTATTTT. The V and J genes are TRBV20-1 and TRBJ2-3, with 7 nucleotides matching TRBD1. Trimming cost V 7 bases and J 2 bases; bases outside gene matches: 3. The CDR3 is 12 amino acids. Germline values: CDR1 DFQATT, CDR2 SNEGSKA (reference sequence).

V and J are TRBV6-1 and TRBJ2-5; D may be TRBD2 (7 bases). CDR3 length: 14 amino acids. From germline, CDR1 is MNHNS and CDR2 SASEGT. V was shortened by 4 bases and J by 3 bases, with 12 bases between the two germline ends. The CDR3 sequence is CASSGGGAKETQYF. For the CDR3, the DNA is TGTGCCAGCAGTGGGGGGGGGGCCAAAGAGACCCAGTACTTC.

This chain links TRBV5-4 with TRBJ2-1; 12 bases are a match to TRBD1. There are 16 residues in the CDR3. The germline V gene has CDR1 SGHNT and CDR2 YYREEE (reference sequence). Germline trimming cut 3 bases from V and 8 bases from J; bases unmatched to any gene: 9. The chain's CDR3 is CASSSPGQGAFDEQFF. The CDR3 nucleotides are TGTGCCAGCAGCTCCCCGGGACAGGGGGCATTCGATGAGCAGTTCTTC.

This clonotype has ten or more counts. J is TRBJ2-7 and V is TRBV7-9; possible D gene TRBD1, 6 bases. Trimming pared 5 bases from V and 6 bases from J, leaving 17 bases between. CDR3 length: 14 amino acids. CDR1 and CDR2 from the germline V gene are SEHNR and FQNEAQ (reference sequence). CDR3 amino acids: CASSHDRPVREQYF. The CDR3 coding sequence is TGTGCCAGCAGCCATGACAGGCCAGTACGCGAGCAGTACTTC.

At least ten counts were recorded for this clonotype. The chain employs TRBV6-5 and TRBJ2-6; no clear D. The V and J ends lost 8 bases and 0 bases respectively, with 14 bases between them. The CDR3 is 16 residues long. Germline assignment: CDR1 MNHEY and CDR2 SVGAGI. In DNA form, the CDR3 reads TGTGCCAGCCGGAGCGACCTCTTCTCTGGGGCCAACGTCCTGACTTTC. Protein: CASRSDLFSGANVLTF.

The chain recombines TRBV4-1 with TRBJ2-2, with 10 bases aligning to TRBD2. CDR1 MGHRA and CDR2 YSYEKL come from the germline V gene. The CDR3 spans 15 residues. The trim removed 3 bases at V and 3 bases at J, leaving 1 base unmatched. The CDR3 reads CASSQTSGYTGELFF. In DNA, the CDR3 is TGCGCCAGCAGCCAGACTAGCGGGTACACCGGGGAGCTGTTTTTT.

The V and J genes are TRBV5-1 and TRBJ2-3; the match to TRBD2 covers 11 bases. V was clipped by 4 bases and J by 7 bases; unmatched bases: 11. Germline loops: CDR1 SGHRS, CDR2 YFSETQ. This CDR3 comprises 16 residues. The CDR3 reads CASSPTLAGGRNTQYF. The CDR3 nucleotides are TGCGCCAGCAGCCCGACTCTAGCGGGGGGCAGGAATACGCAGTATTTT.

V usage is TRBV18 and J usage is TRBJ2-4; D gene uncertain. Trimming left V 8 bases short and J 8 bases short, with 10 bases between. This CDR3 has 11 amino acids. Germline V gene lookup returns CDR1 KGHSH and CDR2 LQKENI. The CDR3 loop reads CASSDWDIQYF. CDR3 sequence (DNA): TGTGCCAGCAGTGATTGGGACATTCAGTACTTC.

This clonotype was seen repeatedly, ten times or more. The chain links TRBV5-1 to TRBJ2-7; perhaps TRBD2 as D (5 bases). This CDR3 spans 12 amino acids. Germline V CDR1 and CDR2: SGHRS, YFSETQ. The V and J ends lost 9 bases and 3 bases respectively, with 13 bases between them. CDR3: CANRDSHYEQYV. CDR3 coding DNA: TGCGCCAACCGGGATTCCCACTACGAGCAGTACGTC.

V gene TRBV6-2 or TRBV6-3 combines with J gene TRBJ2-7; D gene uncertain. V lost 7 bases, J lost 6 bases, and 16 bases lay in between. This CDR3 is built from 13 residues. Germline loops: CDR1 MNHEY, CDR2 SVGEGT. The CDR3 region has the DNA TGTGCCAGCACCGGGCATTCGTTCGGCGAGCAGTACTTC. It codes for CASTGHSFGEQYF.

This clonotype has more than one count but fewer than ten. The V and J genes are TRBV4-1 and TRBJ2-2; the match to TRBD2 covers 12 bases. This CDR3 region has 18 residues. Looked up from germline, CDR1 is MGHRA and CDR2 is YSYEKL. J gave up 0 bases and V 3 bases, and 5 bases lay outside the gene matches. The chain's CDR3 is CASSQQLAGGPNTGELFF. CDR3 DNA: TGCGCCAGCAGCCAGCAACTAGCGGGGGGACCGAACACCGGGGAGCTGTTTTTT.

The chain joins TRBV6-5 to TRBJ2-6, with no clear D. This CDR3 spans 13 amino acids. Germline lookup yields CDR1 MNHEY and CDR2 SVGAGI. V was cut by 6 bases and J by 3 bases, with 6 bases left in between. In nucleotides, the CDR3 is TGTGCCAGCAGGAGGAGTGGGGCCAACGTCCTGACTTTC. It specifies CASRRSGANVLTF.

A few counts support this clonotype. The chain recombines TRBV6-5 with TRBJ1-1; D uncertain. Germline V CDR1 and CDR2: MNHEY, SVGAGI. Trimming took off 0 bases at V and 11 bases at J, with 10 bases between the two ends. The CDR3 has 12 amino acids. CDR3 residues: CASSYSTGRAFF. CDR3 bases: TGTGCCAGCAGTTACTCTACTGGGAGGGCTTTCTTT.

Written as DNA, the CDR3 is TGCAGCGTTGAAGCCCTGGACTATGGCTACACCTTC. It codes for CSVEALDYGYTF. The chain combines TRBV29-1 with TRBJ1-2; D remains unclear. Trimming took 1 base from V and 3 from J, leaving 6 bases between them. Germline-derived CDR1 and CDR2 are SQVTM and ANQGSEA. This CDR3 is 12 amino acids long.

This clonotype has only a few counts. The chain has TRBV7-2 and TRBJ1-4; possibly TRBD1 for D (5 bases). The CDR3 runs 16 residues. V was clipped by 2 bases and J by 5 bases, with 15 bases between them. The V gene's germline CDR1 is SGHTA and CDR2 FQGNSA. The CDR3 is CASSLWDARMNEKLFF. CDR3 nucleotide sequence: TGTGCCAGCAGCTTATGGGACGCCCGAATGAATGAAAAACTGTTTTTT.

There are a few counts of this clonotype. This chain joins TRBV5-1 and TRBJ2-3; 10 bases map to TRBD2. V shed 1 base, J shed 4 bases, and the junction held 3 bases outside the gene matches. This CDR3 has 15 residues. Germline loops: CDR1 SGHRS, CDR2 YFSETQ. The DNA of the CDR3 is TGCGCCAGCAGCTTGTATGGACTAGCGGCAGATACGCAGTATTTT. Translating it yields CASSLYGLAADTQYF.

The chain carries TRBV29-1 and TRBJ2-3; TRBD1 agrees at 7 bases. The V gene's germline CDR1 is SQVTM and CDR2 ANQGSEA. The V segment lost 5 bases and the J segment 1 base; nucleotides outside the gene matches: 3. The length of the CDR3 is 13 residues. The CDR3 coding sequence is TGCAGCGTTAGGGGGCCAGGCACAGATACGCAGTATTTT. Its translation: CSVRGPGTDTQYF.

V is TRBV4-3 and J is TRBJ2-2; D is unclear. V was pared by 5 bases and J by 5 bases, with 9 bases between. Germline loops: CDR1 LGHNA, CDR2 YSLEER. CDR3 length: 13 residues. The CDR3 region is CASSWVGTGELFF. Written as DNA, the CDR3 is TGCGCCAGCAGCTGGGTAGGGACCGGGGAGCTGTTTTTT.